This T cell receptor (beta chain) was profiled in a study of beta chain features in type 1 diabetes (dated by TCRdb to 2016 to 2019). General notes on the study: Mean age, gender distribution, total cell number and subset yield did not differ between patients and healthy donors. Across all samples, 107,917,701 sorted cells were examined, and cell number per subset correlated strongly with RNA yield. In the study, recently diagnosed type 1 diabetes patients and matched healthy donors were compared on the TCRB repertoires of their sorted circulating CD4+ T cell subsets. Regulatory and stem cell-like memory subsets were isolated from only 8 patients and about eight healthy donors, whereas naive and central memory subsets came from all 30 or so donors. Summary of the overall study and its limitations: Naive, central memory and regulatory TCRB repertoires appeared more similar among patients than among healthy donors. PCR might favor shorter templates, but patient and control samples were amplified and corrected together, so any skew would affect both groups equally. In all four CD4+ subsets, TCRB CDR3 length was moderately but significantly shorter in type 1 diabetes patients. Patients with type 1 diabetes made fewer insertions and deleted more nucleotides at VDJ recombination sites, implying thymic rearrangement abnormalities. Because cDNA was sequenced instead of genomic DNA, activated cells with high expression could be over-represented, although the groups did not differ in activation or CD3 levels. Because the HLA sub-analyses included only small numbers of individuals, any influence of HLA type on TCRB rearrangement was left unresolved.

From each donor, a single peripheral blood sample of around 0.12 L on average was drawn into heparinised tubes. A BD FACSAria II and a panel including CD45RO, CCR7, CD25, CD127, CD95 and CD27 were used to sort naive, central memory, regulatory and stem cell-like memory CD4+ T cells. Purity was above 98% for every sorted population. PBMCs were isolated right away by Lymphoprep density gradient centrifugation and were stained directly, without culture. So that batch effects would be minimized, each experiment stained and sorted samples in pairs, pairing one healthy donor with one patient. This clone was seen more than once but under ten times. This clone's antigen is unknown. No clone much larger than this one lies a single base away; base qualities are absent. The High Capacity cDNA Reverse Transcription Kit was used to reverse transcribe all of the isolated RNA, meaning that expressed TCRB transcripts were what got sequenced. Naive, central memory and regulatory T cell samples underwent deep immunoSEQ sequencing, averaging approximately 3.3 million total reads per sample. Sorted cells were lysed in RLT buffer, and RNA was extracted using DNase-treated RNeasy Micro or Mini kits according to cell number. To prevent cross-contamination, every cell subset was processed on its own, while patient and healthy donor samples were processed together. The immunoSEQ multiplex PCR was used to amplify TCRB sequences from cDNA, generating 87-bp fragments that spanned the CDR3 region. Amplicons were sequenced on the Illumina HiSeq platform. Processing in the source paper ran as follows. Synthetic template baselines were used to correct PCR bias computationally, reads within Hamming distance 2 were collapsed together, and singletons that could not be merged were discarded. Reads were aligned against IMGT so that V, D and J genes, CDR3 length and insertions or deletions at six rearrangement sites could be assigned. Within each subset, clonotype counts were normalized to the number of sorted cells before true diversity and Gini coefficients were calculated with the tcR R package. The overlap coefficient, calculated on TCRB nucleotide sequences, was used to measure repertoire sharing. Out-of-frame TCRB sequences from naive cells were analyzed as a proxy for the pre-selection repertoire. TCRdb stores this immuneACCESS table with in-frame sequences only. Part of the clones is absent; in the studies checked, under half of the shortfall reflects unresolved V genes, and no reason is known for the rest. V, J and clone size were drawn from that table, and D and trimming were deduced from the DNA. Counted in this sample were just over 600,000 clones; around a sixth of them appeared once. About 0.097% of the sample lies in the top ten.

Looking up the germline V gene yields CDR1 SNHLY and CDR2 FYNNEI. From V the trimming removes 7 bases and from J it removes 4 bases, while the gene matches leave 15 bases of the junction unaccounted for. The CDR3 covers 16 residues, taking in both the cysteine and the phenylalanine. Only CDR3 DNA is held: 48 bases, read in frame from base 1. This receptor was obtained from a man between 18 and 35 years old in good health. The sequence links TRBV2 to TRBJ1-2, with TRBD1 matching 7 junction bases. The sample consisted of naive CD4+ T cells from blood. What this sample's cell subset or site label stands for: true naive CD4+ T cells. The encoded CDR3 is CASNDRARGTTYGYTF. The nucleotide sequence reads TGTGCCAGCAACGACAGGGCCAGGGGGACCACCTATGGCTACACCTTC.